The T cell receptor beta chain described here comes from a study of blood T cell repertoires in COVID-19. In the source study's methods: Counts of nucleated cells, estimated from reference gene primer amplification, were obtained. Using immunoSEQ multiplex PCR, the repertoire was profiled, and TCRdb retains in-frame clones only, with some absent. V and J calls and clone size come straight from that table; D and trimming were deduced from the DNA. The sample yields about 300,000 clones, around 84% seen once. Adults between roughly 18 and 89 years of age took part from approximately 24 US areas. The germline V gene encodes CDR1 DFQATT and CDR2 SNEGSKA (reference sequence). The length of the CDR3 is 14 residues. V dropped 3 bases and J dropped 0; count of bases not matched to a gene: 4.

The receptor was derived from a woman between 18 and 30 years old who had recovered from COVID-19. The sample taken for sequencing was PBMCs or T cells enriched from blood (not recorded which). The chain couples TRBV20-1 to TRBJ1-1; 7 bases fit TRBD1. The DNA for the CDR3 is TGCAGTGCTAGTCCGGGACAGCTGAACACTGAAGCTTTCTTT. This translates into CSASPGQLNTEAFF.